This T cell receptor beta chain came from a study of immune heterogeneity within non-small cell lung tumors. CDR1 and CDR2 (germline): MNHNS, SASEGT. V lost 5 bases, J lost 5 bases, and 19 bases lay in between. The CDR3 is made up of 15 amino acids. This clonotype counts as medium-sized. Amplification of the TCR beta CDR3 was achieved through multiplex PCR with 32 V and 13 J primers. TCRdb used MiXCR to reprocess the multiplex PCR reads, holding one entry per CDR3 protein. The profile shows just over 3,500 distinct CDR3 sequences, 27% of them singletons. Template material comprised bulk tumor genomic DNA at around 600 ng per sample. Surgery yielded several widely spaced biopsies per primary tumor. Patients had untreated, newly diagnosed non-small cell lung cancer and underwent curative surgery.

This receptor was identified in a man aged 60 to 75 with non-small cell lung cancer. Sequences were obtained from lung tumor tissue. The V and J genes are TRBV6-1 and TRBJ2-7, with D possibly being TRBD1 (6 bases). The CDR3 is CASSQIGTSLNEQYF. In DNA form, the CDR3 reads TGTGCCAGCAGTCAGATTGGGACATCCCTTAACGAGCAGTACTTC.